This T cell receptor (beta chain) came from a study of radiotherapy plus CTLA-4 blockade in lung cancer. Study information: The study recorded objective responses in roughly 20% of patients and disease control in 25% to 35%.

TCRdb's table, derived via immunoSEQ multiplex PCR, lists solely in-frame clones and lacks some. The repertoire holds tens of thousands of clones, with 84% as singletons. Notes on this clone: The target antigen is unknown.

Overall study findings and caveats: Researchers report tumor-derived TCR clones expanding in blood after radiotherapy plus ipilimumab.

The CDR3 runs to 15 residues. CDR1 and CDR2 from the germline V gene are SGDLS and YYNGEE. The trim removed 4 bases at V and 3 bases at J, leaving 4 bases unmatched. Chemo-refractory metastatic non-small-cell lung cancer patients were treated with focal radiation plus CTLA-4 blockade with ipilimumab. This chain connects TRBV9 to TRBJ2-1, with 10 positions matching TRBD2. The TCR comes from a human donor with non-small cell lung cancer whose response to radiotherapy plus ipilimumab could not be evaluated. This material consisted of peripheral blood, taken from a patient treated with radiotherapy plus ipilimumab. The CDR3, as DNA: TGTGCCAGCAGCACCCGGACTAGCGGCTACAATGAGCAGTTCTTC. It translates to CASSTRTSGYNEQFF.